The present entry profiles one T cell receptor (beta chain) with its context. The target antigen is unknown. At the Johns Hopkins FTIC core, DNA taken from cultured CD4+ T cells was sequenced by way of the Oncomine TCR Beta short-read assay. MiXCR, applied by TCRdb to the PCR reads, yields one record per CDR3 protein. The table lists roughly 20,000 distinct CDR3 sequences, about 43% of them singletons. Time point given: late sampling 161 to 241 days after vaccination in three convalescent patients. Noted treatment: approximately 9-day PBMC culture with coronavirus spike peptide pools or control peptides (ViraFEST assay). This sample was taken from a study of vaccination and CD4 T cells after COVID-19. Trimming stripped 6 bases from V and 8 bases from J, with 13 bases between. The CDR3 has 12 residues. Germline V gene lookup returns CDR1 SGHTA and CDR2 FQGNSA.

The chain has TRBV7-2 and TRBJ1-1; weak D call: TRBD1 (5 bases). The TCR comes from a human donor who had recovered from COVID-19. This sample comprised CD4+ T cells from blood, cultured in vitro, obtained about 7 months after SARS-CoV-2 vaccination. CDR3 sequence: CASSSGTLEAFF. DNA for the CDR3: TGTGCCAGCAGTTCCGGGACTTTGGAAGCTTTCTTT.